This T cell receptor (beta chain) emerged from a study of CD4 T cells in relation to SARS-CoV-2 and coronaviruses. Study in general: Median patient age was approximately 38 years, spanning 21 to 72 years.

Method: immunoSEQ multiplex PCR; TCRdb's copy keeps in-frame clones and lacks some. The repertoire includes about 40,000 clones, roughly 84% of them detected once, and over 4% sits in the top ten. For this clone: The antigen remains unidentified.

CDR1 and CDR2 (germline): SGHTA, FQGTGA. Trimming pared 5 bases from V and 6 bases from J, leaving 17 bases between. CDR3 length: 14 residues. The sequence came from an adult with COVID-19. Sequencing was done on a sample of naive CD4+ T cells from PBMCs, cultured in vitro. Subset denoted: naive CD4+ T cells isolated by negative enrichment. The genes are TRBV7-3 and TRBJ2-7; D not certain. The CDR3 DNA reads as TGTGCCAGCAGCCCCGCTCCTACTTTGGGCGAGCAGTACTTC. Protein sequence: CASSPAPTLGEQYF.